This T cell receptor (beta chain) was profiled in a study of identical twins. The CDR3 has 16 amino acids. The V gene's germline CDR1 is SGHVS and CDR2 FNYEAQ. V was trimmed by 2 bases and J by 6 bases, leaving 16 bases between them. Study-wide results and caveats: Out-of-frame sharing of TCR alpha in monozygotic twins was underestimated by models.

A single record per CDR3 protein comes from TCRdb applying MiXCR to the 5' RACE reads. The table records about 190,000 distinct CDR3 sequences, around 15% of them present only once. As to this clonotype: Its antigen is not known.

The sample was also reused in another study, on T cells expressing NK-cell markers. This second report adds: Dominant NKG2C+ clonotypes were found to form about 1.0-8% of CD8+ T cells in over five donors. Among four donors, these clonotypes also ranked first in the CD3+CD56-NKG2C+ fraction.

The sample consisted of CD8+ T cells sorted from blood. This chain joins TRBV7-6 and TRBJ2-2; D is unresolved. The clonotype was recovered from a young woman in good health. The CDR3 nucleotides are TGTGCCAGCAGCTTACGAGAAAACAGTCTATCCGGGGAGCTGTTTTTT. Its translation: CASSLRENSLSGELFF.